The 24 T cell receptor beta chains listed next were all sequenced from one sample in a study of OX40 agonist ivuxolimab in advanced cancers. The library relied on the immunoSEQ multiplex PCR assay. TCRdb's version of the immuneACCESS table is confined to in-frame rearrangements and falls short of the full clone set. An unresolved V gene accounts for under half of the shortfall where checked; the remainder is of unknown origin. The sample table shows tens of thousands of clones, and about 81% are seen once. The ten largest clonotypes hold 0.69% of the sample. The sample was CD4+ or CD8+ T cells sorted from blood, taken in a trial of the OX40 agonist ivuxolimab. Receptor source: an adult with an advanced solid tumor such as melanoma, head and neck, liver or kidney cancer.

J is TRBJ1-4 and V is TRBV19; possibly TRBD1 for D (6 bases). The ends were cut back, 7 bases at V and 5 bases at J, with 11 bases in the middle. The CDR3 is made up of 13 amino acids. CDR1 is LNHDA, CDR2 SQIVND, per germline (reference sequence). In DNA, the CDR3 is TGTGCCAGTACCGGGGGGCCCAATGAAAAACTGTTTTTT. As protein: CASTGGPNEKLFF.

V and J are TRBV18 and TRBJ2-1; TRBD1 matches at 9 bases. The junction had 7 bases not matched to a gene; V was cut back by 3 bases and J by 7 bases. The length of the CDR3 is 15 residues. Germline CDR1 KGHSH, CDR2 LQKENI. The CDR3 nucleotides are TGTGCCAGCTCACCTGCACAGGGGGCGCGGAATGAGCAGTTCTTC. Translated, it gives CASSPAQGARNEQFF.

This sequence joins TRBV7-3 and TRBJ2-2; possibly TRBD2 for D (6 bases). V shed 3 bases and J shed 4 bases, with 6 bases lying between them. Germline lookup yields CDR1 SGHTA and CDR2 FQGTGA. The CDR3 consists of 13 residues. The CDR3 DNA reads TGTGCCAGCAGCTTCGGGGGCACCGGGGAGCTGTTTTTT. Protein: CASSFGGTGELFF.

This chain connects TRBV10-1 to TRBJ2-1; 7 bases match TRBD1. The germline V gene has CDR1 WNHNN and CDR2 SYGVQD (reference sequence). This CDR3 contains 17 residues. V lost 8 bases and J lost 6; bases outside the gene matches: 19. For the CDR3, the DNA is TGCGCCAGCGGGACCCATCGGACAGGCCCGACGGTCAATGAGCAGTTCTTC. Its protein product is CASGTHRTGPTVNEQFF.

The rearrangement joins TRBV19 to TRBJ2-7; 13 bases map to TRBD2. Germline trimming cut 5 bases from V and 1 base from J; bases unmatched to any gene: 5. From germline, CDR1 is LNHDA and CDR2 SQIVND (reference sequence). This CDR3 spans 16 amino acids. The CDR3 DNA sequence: TGTGCCAGTAGTTCCCGGACTAGCGGGGGATCCTACGAGCAGTACTTC. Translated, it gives CASSSRTSGGSYEQYF.

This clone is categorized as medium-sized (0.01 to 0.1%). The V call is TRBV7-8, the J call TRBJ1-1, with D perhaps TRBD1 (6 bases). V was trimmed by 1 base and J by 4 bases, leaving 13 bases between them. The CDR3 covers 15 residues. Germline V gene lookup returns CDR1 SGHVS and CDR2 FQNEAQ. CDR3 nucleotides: TGTGCCAGCAGCTTAGATCAGGGGCAGGGCACTGAAGCTTTCTTT. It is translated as CASSLDQGQGTEAFF.

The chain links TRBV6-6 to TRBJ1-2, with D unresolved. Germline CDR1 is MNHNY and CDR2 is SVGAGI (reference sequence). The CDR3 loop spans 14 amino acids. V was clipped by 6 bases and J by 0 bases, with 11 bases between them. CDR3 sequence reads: CASSPGRTNYGYTF. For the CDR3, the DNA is TGTGCCAGCAGCCCCGGGAGGACTAACTATGGCTACACCTTC.

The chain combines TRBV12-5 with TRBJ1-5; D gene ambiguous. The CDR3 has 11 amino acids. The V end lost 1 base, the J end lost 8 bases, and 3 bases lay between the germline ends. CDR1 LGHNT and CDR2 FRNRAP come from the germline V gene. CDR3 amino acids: CASGLAEPQHF. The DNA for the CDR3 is TGTGCTAGTGGTTTGGCCGAGCCCCAGCATTTT.

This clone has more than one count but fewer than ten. For the CDR3, the DNA is TGCGCCAGCGGCAATGGACAGTACGAGCAGTACTTC. Protein sequence: CASGNGQYEQYF. The chain couples TRBV10-2 to TRBJ2-7; TRBD1 might be the D (6 bases). V shed 8 bases and J shed 4 bases, with 12 bases lying between them. The CDR3 contains 12 residues. The germline V gene encodes CDR1 WSHSY and CDR2 SAAADI.

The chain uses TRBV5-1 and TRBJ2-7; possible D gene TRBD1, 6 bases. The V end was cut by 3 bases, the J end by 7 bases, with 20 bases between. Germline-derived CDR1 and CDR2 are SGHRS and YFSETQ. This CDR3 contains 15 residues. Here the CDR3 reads CASSSDVTGSREQYF. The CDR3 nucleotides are TGCGCCAGCAGCTCCGATGTGACAGGCTCTAGGGAGCAGTACTTC.

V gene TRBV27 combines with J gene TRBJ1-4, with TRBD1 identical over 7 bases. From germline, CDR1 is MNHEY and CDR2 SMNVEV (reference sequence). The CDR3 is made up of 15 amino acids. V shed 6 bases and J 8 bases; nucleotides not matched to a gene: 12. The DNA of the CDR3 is TGTGCCAGCAGCCCACAGGGGACAGTGGGGGAAAAACTGTTTTTT. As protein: CASSPQGTVGEKLFF.

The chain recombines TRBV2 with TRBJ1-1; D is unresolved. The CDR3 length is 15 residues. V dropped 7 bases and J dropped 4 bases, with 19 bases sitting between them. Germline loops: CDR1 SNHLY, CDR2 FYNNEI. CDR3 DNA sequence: TGTGCCAGCAAATGGAAACAGATCTTGGGCACTGAAGCTTTCTTT. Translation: CASKWKQILGTEAFF. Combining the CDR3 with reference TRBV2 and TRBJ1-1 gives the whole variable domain EPEVTQTPSHQVTQMGQEVILRCVPISNHLYFYWYRQILGQKVEFLVSFYNNEISEKSEIFDDQFSVERPDGSNFTLKIRSTKLEDSAMYFCASKWKQILGTEAFFGQGTRLTVV.

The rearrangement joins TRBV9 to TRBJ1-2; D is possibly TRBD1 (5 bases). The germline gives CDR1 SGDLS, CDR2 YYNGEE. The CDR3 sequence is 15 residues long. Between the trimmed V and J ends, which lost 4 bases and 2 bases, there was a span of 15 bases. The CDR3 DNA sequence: TGTGCCAGCAGCCTCCGCCCGGGGGGGAACTATGGCTACACCTTC. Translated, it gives CASSLRPGGNYGYTF.

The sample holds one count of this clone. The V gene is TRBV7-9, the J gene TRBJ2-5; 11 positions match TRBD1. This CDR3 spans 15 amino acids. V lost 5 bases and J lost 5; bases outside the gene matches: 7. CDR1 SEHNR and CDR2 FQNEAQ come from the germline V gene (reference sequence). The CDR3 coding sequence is TGTGCCAGCAGCCTCCCGGGACAGGGGGTCGAGACCCAGTACTTC. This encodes CASSLPGQGVETQYF.

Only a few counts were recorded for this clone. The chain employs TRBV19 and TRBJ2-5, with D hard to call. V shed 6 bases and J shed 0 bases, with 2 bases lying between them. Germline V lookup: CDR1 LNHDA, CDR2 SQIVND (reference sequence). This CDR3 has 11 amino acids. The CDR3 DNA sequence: TGTGCCAGTAGAAACCAAGAGACCCAGTACTTC. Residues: CASRNQETQYF. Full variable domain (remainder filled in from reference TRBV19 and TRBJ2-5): DGGITQSPKYLFRKEGQNVTLSCEQNLNHDAMYWYRQDPGQGLRLIYYSQIVNDFQKGDIAEGYSVSREKKESFPLTVTSAQKNPTAFYLCASRNQETQYFGPGTRLLVL.

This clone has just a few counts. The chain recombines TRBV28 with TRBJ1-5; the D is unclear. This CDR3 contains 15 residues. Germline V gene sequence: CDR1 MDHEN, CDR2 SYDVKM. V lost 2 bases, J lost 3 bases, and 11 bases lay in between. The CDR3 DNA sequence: TGTGCCAGCAGTTTAGGACGCAGAGTCAATCAGCCCCAGCATTTT. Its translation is CASSLGRRVNQPQHF.

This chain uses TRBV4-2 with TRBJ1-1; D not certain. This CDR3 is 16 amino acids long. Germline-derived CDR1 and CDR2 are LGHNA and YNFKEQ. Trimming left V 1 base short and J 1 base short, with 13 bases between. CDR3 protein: CASSQGYAEANTEAFF. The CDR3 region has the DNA TGTGCCAGCAGCCAAGGCTACGCAGAAGCGAACACTGAAGCTTTCTTT.

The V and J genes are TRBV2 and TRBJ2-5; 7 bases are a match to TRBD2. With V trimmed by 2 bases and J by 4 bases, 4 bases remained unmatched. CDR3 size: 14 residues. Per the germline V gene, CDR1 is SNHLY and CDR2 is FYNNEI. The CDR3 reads CASSESWGGETQYF. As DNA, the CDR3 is TGTGCCAGCAGTGAATCGTGGGGGGGAGAGACCCAGTACTTC.

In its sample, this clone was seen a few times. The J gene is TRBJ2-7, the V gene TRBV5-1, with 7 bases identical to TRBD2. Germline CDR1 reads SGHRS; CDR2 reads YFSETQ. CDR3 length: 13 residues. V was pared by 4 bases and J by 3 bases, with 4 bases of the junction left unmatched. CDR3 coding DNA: TGCGCCAGCAGCCTCGGGACTAACTACGAGCAGTACTTC. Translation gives CASSLGTNYEQYF.

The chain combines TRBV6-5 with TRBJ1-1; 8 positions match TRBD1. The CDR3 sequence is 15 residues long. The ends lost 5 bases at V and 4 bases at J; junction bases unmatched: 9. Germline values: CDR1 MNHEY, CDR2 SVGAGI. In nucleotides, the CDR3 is TGTGCCAGCAGTCCGCCTACAGGGGGTACCACTGAAGCTTTCTTT. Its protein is CASSPPTGGTTEAFF.

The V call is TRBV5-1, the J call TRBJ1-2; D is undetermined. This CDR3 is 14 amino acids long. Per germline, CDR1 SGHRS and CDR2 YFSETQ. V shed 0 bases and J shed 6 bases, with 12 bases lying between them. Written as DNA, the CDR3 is TGCGCCAGCAGCTTGGAGCCGGAGCTGGATGGCTACACCTTC. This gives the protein CASSLEPELDGYTF.

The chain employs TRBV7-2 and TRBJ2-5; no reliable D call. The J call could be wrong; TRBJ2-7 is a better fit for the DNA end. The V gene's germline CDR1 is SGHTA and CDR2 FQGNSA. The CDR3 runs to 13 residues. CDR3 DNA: TGTGCCAGCAGCTTACTTGGTACCTACGAGCAGTACTTC. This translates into CASSLLGTYEQYF.

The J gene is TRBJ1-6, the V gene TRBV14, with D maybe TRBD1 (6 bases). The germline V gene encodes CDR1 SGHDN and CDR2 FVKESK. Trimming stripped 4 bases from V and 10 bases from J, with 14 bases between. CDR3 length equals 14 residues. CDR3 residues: CASSPRLQGSPLHF. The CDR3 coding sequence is TGTGCCAGCAGCCCGCGTCTACAGGGCTCACCCCTCCACTTT.

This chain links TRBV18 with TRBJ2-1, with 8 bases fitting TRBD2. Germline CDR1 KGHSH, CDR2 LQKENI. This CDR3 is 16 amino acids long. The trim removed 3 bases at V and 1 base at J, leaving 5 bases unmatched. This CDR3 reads CASSPPAGVSYNEQFF. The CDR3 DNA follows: TGTGCCAGCTCACCTCCAGCGGGGGTGTCCTACAATGAGCAGTTCTTC.